This note documents a single TCR beta chain sequence. This specimen belongs to a study of blood T cell repertoires in COVID-19. On the study more broadly: Specimens from acute and convalescent COVID-19 originated in the United States, Italy and Spain.

The germline V and J ends were trimmed by 11 bases and 2 bases, with 14 bases remaining between them. The CDR3 spans 13 residues. Germline loops: CDR1 ENHRY, CDR2 SYGVKD. The assay was immunoSEQ multiplex PCR, and TCRdb's table has in-frame clones only and misses some. Of some 210,000 clones in the sample, 70% to 90% were seen once. The J gene is TRBJ2-3, the V gene TRBV10-3, with D possibly being TRBD2 (5 bases). This receptor was identified in a woman aged 40 to 49 with acute or convalescent COVID-19. Sequencing was performed on peripheral blood. CDR3 region: CASIGLSTDTQYF. Written as DNA, the CDR3 is TGTGCCTCGATCGGACTTTCCACAGATACGCAGTATTTT.